What follows is one T cell receptor beta chain and its context. The data were obtained in a study of OX40 agonist ivuxolimab in advanced cancers. TCRdb's copy holds only in-frame clones and misses some; the assay was immunoSEQ multiplex PCR. The sample includes some 89,000 clones, roughly four fifths of them seen just once. This CDR3 is built from 15 residues. Germline V lookup: CDR1 SGHTA, CDR2 FQGNSA. Trimming cost V 5 bases and J 5 bases, with 15 bases left between them. The sequence was collected from an adult with an advanced solid tumor such as melanoma, head and neck, liver or kidney cancer. The source material was CD4+ or CD8+ T cells sorted from blood, sampled in a trial of the OX40 agonist ivuxolimab. The chain carries TRBV7-2 and TRBJ2-2; D possibly uses TRBD1 or TRBD2 (5 bases each). This chain's CDR3 is CASSQAAGRTGELFF. The DNA of the CDR3 is TGTGCCAGCAGCCAGGCGGCAGGGAGAACCGGGGAGCTGTTTTTT.